The 28 T cell receptor beta chains below all came from one sample that was sequenced in a study of blood T cell repertoires in COVID-19. Clones were sequenced by immunoSEQ multiplex PCR, and TCRdb holds only the in-frame ones, with some missing. In the table there are 140,000 to 150,000 clones, approximately 80% of which are singletons. Sequenced sample: peripheral blood. All receptors come from a man between 60 and 75 years old with active or convalescent COVID-19.

The J gene is TRBJ1-1, the V gene TRBV5-6; 8 bases line up with TRBD1. The V gene end was trimmed by 3 bases and the J gene end by 2 bases; junction bases not matched to a gene: 6. The CDR3 is 15 amino acids. Germline values: CDR1 SGHDT, CDR2 YYEEEE. CDR3 nucleotide sequence: TGTGCCAGCAGCTCCCCGCCAGGGGGCAACACTGAAGCTTTCTTT. Its protein product is CASSSPPGGNTEAFF.

The chain links TRBV27 to TRBJ1-3; D gene uncertain. Germline CDR1 and CDR2: MNHEY and SMNVEV (reference sequence). The CDR3 is 14 amino acids. V was shortened by 2 bases and J by 4 bases, with 9 bases between the two germline ends. The CDR3 coding sequence is TGTGCCAGCAGTTTACTAGCTACGGGAAACACCATATATTTT. It specifies CASSLLATGNTIYF.

This chain joins TRBV2 and TRBJ1-3; 7 nucleotides align to TRBD1. Germline V gene data show CDR1 as SNHLY and CDR2 as FYNNEI. This CDR3 comprises 15 residues. Trimming at V came to 7 bases and at J to 0 bases, leaving 6 bases not matched to a gene. CDR3 DNA: TGTGCCAGCATAGGGACAGCTGACTCTGGAAACACCATATATTTT. Protein sequence: CASIGTADSGNTIYF.

The rearrangement links TRBV5-1 to TRBJ2-3; weak D call: TRBD1 (6 bases). Between the trimmed V and J ends, which lost 0 bases and 5 bases, there was a span of 13 bases. The CDR3 length is 15 residues. Germline loops: CDR1 SGHRS, CDR2 YFSETQ. CDR3 sequence (DNA): TGCGCCAGCAGCTTGGGGGACATCGACCGAGATACGCAGTATTTT. Translation gives CASSLGDIDRDTQYF.

The V gene is TRBV9, the J gene TRBJ2-5; the D is unclear. CDR1 and CDR2 from the germline V gene are SGDLS and YYNGEE. CDR3 length equals 14 residues. The ends were cut back, 0 bases at V and 5 bases at J, with 11 bases in the middle. The CDR3 loop is CASSVGWRQETQYF. CDR3 DNA: TGTGCCAGCAGCGTAGGTTGGCGGCAGGAGACCCAGTACTTC.

This clone came up once. The CDR3 nucleotides are TGTGCCAGCAGCTCCGGAGGAGGGAGCTCCTACGAGCAGTACTTC. The encoded protein is CASSSGGGSSYEQYF. The chain combines TRBV6-5 with TRBJ2-7; D perhaps matches TRBD2 (6 bases). This CDR3 comprises 15 residues. V dropped 6 bases and J dropped 0 bases, with 15 bases sitting between them. CDR1 MNHEY and CDR2 SVGAGI come from the germline V gene.

The chain employs TRBV7-2 and TRBJ2-2, with 13 positions matching TRBD2. V lost 7 bases to trimming and J lost 3 bases; unmatched junction nucleotides: 5. The CDR3 totals 16 residues. Per the germline V gene, CDR1 is SGHTA and CDR2 is FQGNSA. The CDR3 nucleotides are TGTGCCAGCATCGGACTAGCGGGAGAGTACACCGGGGAGCTGTTTTTT. Protein: CASIGLAGEYTGELFF.

This sequence joins TRBV24-1 and TRBJ2-1; 9 nucleotides agree with TRBD2. Losses at the gene ends were 6 bases for V and 4 bases for J; bases not matched to a gene: 0. Germline CDR1 KGHDR, CDR2 SFDVKD. The length of the CDR3 is 13 residues. The CDR3, as DNA: TGTGCCACCAGTACTAGCGGGTACAATGAGCAGTTCTTC. The encoded protein is CATSTSGYNEQFF.

The chain recombines TRBV19 with TRBJ2-7, with TRBD1 matching 8 bases. Germline V lookup: CDR1 LNHDA, CDR2 SQIVND (reference sequence). The CDR3 runs to 14 residues. V gave up 2 bases and J gave up 2 bases; unmatched junction bases: 2. The CDR3 loop is CASSIRDRTYEQYF. The CDR3 nucleotides read TGTGCCAGTAGTATACGGGACAGGACCTACGAGCAGTACTTC.

This chain uses TRBV5-6 with TRBJ1-4; TRBD1 is a possible D gene (5 bases). Looked up from germline, CDR1 is SGHDT and CDR2 is YYEEEE. This CDR3 is 14 amino acids long. Trimming stripped 0 bases from V and 6 bases from J, with 9 bases between. DNA for the CDR3: TGTGCCAGCAGCTTGGGGGGCTCCGATGAAAAACTGTTTTTT. This encodes CASSLGGSDEKLFF.

V usage is TRBV4-3 and J usage is TRBJ2-3; 8 bases are shared with TRBD2. V trimming: 0 bases; J trimming: 0 bases; junction bases outside the gene matches: 8. The V gene's germline CDR1 is LGHNA and CDR2 YSLEER. The CDR3 is made up of 18 amino acids. CDR3 loop: CASSQEGGAGDSTDTQYF. CDR3 nucleotides: TGCGCCAGCAGCCAAGAGGGAGGAGCGGGGGATAGCACAGATACGCAGTATTTT.

The rearrangement links TRBV1 to TRBJ2-1; the table's TRBD2 call for D was not verified on the DNA. TRBV1 is a known pseudogene. The CDR3 sequence is 15 residues long. The CDR3 DNA reads as TGCACCAGCAGCCAAGATTTAAGCCGCTACAATGAGCAGTTCTTC. Translating gives CTSSQDLSRYNEQFF.

This sequence joins TRBV7-6 and TRBJ2-2, with no clear D. Trimming stripped 0 bases from V and 1 base from J, with 6 bases between. Germline CDR1 reads SGHVS; CDR2 reads FNYEAQ. This CDR3 has 15 residues. The CDR3: CASSLAPGNTGELFF. CDR3 sequence (DNA): TGTGCCAGCAGCTTAGCCCCCGGGAACACCGGGGAGCTGTTTTTT.

The chain joins TRBV6-5 to TRBJ1-1, with 10 bases matching TRBD1. Germline assignment: CDR1 MNHEY and CDR2 SVGAGI. CDR3 size: 15 residues. V shed 5 bases and J 2 bases; nucleotides not matched to a gene: 5. The CDR3 DNA reads TGTGCCAGCAGTCGCCCGACAGGGGGCAACACTGAAGCTTTCTTT. Translation gives CASSRPTGGNTEAFF.

This clone was observed a single time. The rearrangement uses TRBV15 and TRBJ1-1, with D uncertain. Germline values: CDR1 LNHNV, CDR2 YYDKDF (reference sequence). This CDR3 contains 13 residues. Trimming removed 1 base from V and 6 bases from J, with 9 bases in between. The DNA for the CDR3 is TGTGCCACCAGCAGAGTGACGGGATCTGAAGCTTTCTTT. Protein product: CATSRVTGSEAFF.

In this sample, this clone turned up once. The rearrangement uses TRBV27 and TRBJ1-1; 7 nucleotides agree with TRBD1. Germline-derived CDR1 and CDR2 are MNHEY and SMNVEV (reference sequence). CDR3 size: 14 residues. V was pared by 3 bases and J by 10 bases, with 11 bases of the junction left unmatched. CDR3 DNA sequence: TGTGCCAGCAGTTTCCACCGACAGGGAGTAAGAGCTTTCTTT. This codes for CASSFHRQGVRAFF.

The chain recombines TRBV24-1 with TRBJ1-6; tentative D call: TRBD1 (5 bases). Germline values: CDR1 KGHDR, CDR2 SFDVKD. The CDR3 totals 15 residues. The ends were cut back, 8 bases at V and 7 bases at J, with 17 bases in the middle. The CDR3 DNA reads as TGTGCCACCAAACCCCGAATTTCAGGGAATTCACCCCTCCACTTT. Translated: CATKPRISGNSPLHF.

The J gene is TRBJ1-1, the V gene TRBV28; D call uncertain. V was shortened by 3 bases and J by 2 bases, with 13 bases between the two germline ends. Per the germline V gene, CDR1 is MDHEN and CDR2 is SYDVKM. This CDR3 region has 15 residues. The CDR3 loop reads CASSLVTRKNTEAFF. CDR3 in DNA: TGTGCCAGCAGTTTGGTAACCAGGAAAAACACTGAAGCTTTCTTT.

The genes are TRBV7-7 and TRBJ2-1; 8 bases align to TRBD2. Per germline, CDR1 SSHAT and CDR2 FNYEAQ (reference sequence). The length of the CDR3 is 16 residues. With V trimmed by 5 bases and J by 0 bases, 6 bases remained unmatched. CDR3 residues: CASSPSGGSSYNEQFF. CDR3 DNA: TGTGCCAGCAGCCCAAGCGGGGGAAGCTCCTACAATGAGCAGTTCTTC. Full variable domain (rest looked up from reference TRBV7-7 and TRBJ2-1): GAGVSQSPRYKVTKRGQDVTLRCDPISSHATLYWYQQALGQGPEFLTYFNYEAQPDKSGLPSDRFSAERPEGSISTLTIQRTEQRDSAMYRCASSPSGGSSYNEQFFGPGTRLTVL.

This chain connects TRBV29-1 to TRBJ2-1; D is unclear. There are 11 residues in the CDR3. Germline loops: CDR1 SQVTM, CDR2 ANQGSEA. The CDR3 bases are TGCTCGTCCCGCCTAGGCAATGAGCAGTTCTTC. Its translation: CSSRLGNEQFF.

The chain links TRBV12-3 or TRBV12-4 to TRBJ1-2; D gene ambiguous. V lost 7 bases, J lost 3 bases, and 12 bases lay in between. The CDR3 contains 13 residues. DNA of the CDR3: TGTGCCAGCAATTCTCTACAGTACTATGGCTACACCTTC. It encodes CASNSLQYYGYTF.

This chain connects TRBV15 to TRBJ2-7, with TRBD1 matching over 9 bases. Trimming cost V 3 bases and J 2 bases; bases outside gene matches: 8. Germline lookup yields CDR1 LNHNV and CDR2 YYDKDF (reference sequence). This CDR3 is built from 16 residues. The CDR3 reads CATSSGQGPGTYEQYF. The CDR3, as DNA: TGTGCCACCAGCAGTGGACAGGGGCCCGGGACCTACGAGCAGTACTTC.

J is TRBJ1-2 and V is TRBV2, with TRBD1 as a possible D gene (5 bases). Trimming stripped 1 base from V and 8 bases from J, with 14 bases between. Germline V gene data show CDR1 as SNHLY and CDR2 as FYNNEI. This CDR3 comprises 14 residues. The CDR3 sequence is CASSEVGGVRGYTF. The CDR3 nucleotides are TGTGCCAGCAGTGAAGTCGGGGGGGTCCGGGGCTACACCTTC.

The chain links TRBV5-1 to TRBJ1-6; 7 nucleotides agree with TRBD1. Trimming took 3 bases from V and 10 from J; bases not matched to a gene: 7. Germline CDR1 SGHRS, CDR2 YFSETQ. The CDR3 is 14 amino acids. CDR3 DNA sequence: TGCGCCAGCAGCTCTACAGGGGCGGGGTCACCCCTCCACTTT. Its protein is CASSSTGAGSPLHF.

The chain recombines TRBV6-5 with TRBJ2-1; possible D gene TRBD1, 5 bases. The CDR3 length is 16 residues. V lost 0 bases and J 0 bases, leaving 9 bases between the germline ends. The V gene's germline CDR1 is MNHEY and CDR2 SVGAGI. CDR3 loop: CASSYSIGDSYNEQFF. In DNA, the CDR3 is TGTGCCAGCAGTTACTCGATAGGGGACTCCTACAATGAGCAGTTCTTC.

CDR3 DNA sequence: TGTGCCAGCAGCTTAGACAGGGCTATTGAAGCTTTCTTT. Protein product: CASSLDRAIEAFF. V usage is TRBV7-2 and J usage is TRBJ1-1, with a tentative D call TRBD1 (6 bases). The V end was cut by 1 base, the J end by 7 bases, with 10 bases between. This CDR3 has 13 amino acids. CDR1 and CDR2 (germline): SGHTA, FQGNSA.

The genes are TRBV5-1 and TRBJ2-2; TRBD2 matches 10 bases. Germline V lookup: CDR1 SGHRS, CDR2 YFSETQ. J gave up 5 bases and V 0 bases, and 7 bases lay outside the gene matches. The CDR3 is 17 residues long. CDR3 DNA sequence: TGCGCCAGCAGCTTGGTAACTAGCGGGGCATCTACCGGGGAGCTGTTTTTT. Its protein product is CASSLVTSGASTGELFF.

This chain connects TRBV15 to TRBJ1-6; 7 bases match TRBD1. The CDR3 runs to 14 residues. CDR1 is LNHNV and CDR2 is YYDKDF in the germline V gene (reference sequence). With V trimmed by 3 bases and J by 8 bases, 4 bases remained unmatched. The CDR3 sequence is CATSSGTDYSPLHF. The CDR3, as DNA: TGTGCCACCAGCAGCGGGACAGACTATTCACCCCTCCACTTT. The full variable domain, in which reference TRBV15 and TRBJ1-6 provide the parts outside the CDR3, is DAMVIQNPRYQVTQFGKPVTLSCSQTLNHNVMYWYQQKSSQAPKLLFHYYDKDFNNEADTPDNFQSRRPNTSFCFLDIRSPGLGDTAMYLCATSSGTDYSPLHFGNGTRLTVT.